Below are 19 T cell receptor beta chains sequenced from a single sample in a study of siplizumab effects on memory and regulatory T cells. Sequencing used immunoSEQ multiplex PCR; TCRdb keeps in-frame clones, though not all of them. The sample includes more than 85,000 clones, 80% to 95% of them seen just once. Material for sequencing was CD4+ T cells sorted from blood. The receptors derive from a human donor in good health.

Turning to this clone: The sample has other DNA sequences that encode this CDR3 too. This chain connects TRBV5-1 to TRBJ2-3, with 14 bases lining up with TRBD2. Germline CDR1 SGHRS, CDR2 YFSETQ. CDR3 length: 16 residues. Germline trimming cut 5 bases from V and 2 bases from J; bases unmatched to any gene: 4. CDR3 coding DNA: TGCGCCAGCAGTTGGACTAGCGGGGGGCACACAGATACGCAGTATTTT. This gives the protein CASSWTSGGHTDTQYF.

This rearrangement joins TRBV6-1 to TRBJ2-7; maybe TRBD1 (5 bases). This CDR3 spans 14 amino acids. The germline CDR1 and CDR2 sequences are MNHNS and SASEGT. With 3 bases removed from V and 4 bases from J, the gap between germline ends came to 13 bases. The CDR3 DNA follows: TGTGCCAGCAGTGACTCGACGGACATTTACGAGCAGTACTTC. It encodes CASSDSTDIYEQYF.

This clone was counted a single time. The CDR3 loop is CAISEEPNYGYTF. The DNA of the CDR3 is TGTGCCATCAGTGAGGAGCCCAACTATGGCTACACCTTC. V usage is TRBV10-3 and J usage is TRBJ1-2; unclear D gene. The CDR3 totals 13 residues. From germline, CDR1 is ENHRY and CDR2 SYGVKD. The ends were cut back, 2 bases at V and 2 bases at J, with 6 bases in the middle.

J is TRBJ2-1 and V is TRBV11-1; D not certain. Trimming took 1 base from V and 7 from J, leaving 8 bases between them. Germline loops: CDR1 SGHAT, CDR2 FQDESV (reference sequence). The CDR3 runs 13 residues. CDR3 region: CASSLGGVNEQFF. In DNA, the CDR3 is TGTGCCAGCAGCTTAGGGGGTGTGAATGAGCAGTTCTTC.

This clone has just a few counts. The V call is TRBV21-1, the J call TRBJ2-7. TRBV21-1 is termed a pseudogene. The length of the CDR3 is 13 residues. The CDR3 DNA is TGTGCCAGGCCGGGGAGGGGGCGGCACGAGCAGTACTTC. Its protein product is CARPGRGRHEQYF.

In this sample, this clone turned up once. The chain recombines TRBV14 with TRBJ1-2, with a possible D match to TRBD1 (6 bases). V lost 1 base and J lost 3, with 15 bases in between. The CDR3 consists of 16 residues. CDR1 SGHDN and CDR2 FVKESK come from the germline V gene. Here the CDR3 DNA reads TGTGCCAGCAGCCAAGCTTTCCGGGGGCGGGACTATGGCTACACCTTC. Translated, it gives CASSQAFRGRDYGYTF.

The chain couples TRBV6-6 to TRBJ2-3; 9 bases are a match to TRBD2. The germline V gene encodes CDR1 MNHNY and CDR2 SVGAGI (reference sequence). Trimming at V came to 4 bases and at J to 4 bases, leaving 6 bases not matched to a gene. This CDR3 spans 15 amino acids. The CDR3 bases are TGTGCCAGCAGTTCCGGGACTAGCAGGGCAGATACGCAGTATTTT. It codes for CASSSGTSRADTQYF.

The chain employs TRBV5-1 and TRBJ2-3; 8 positions match TRBD1. V lost 4 bases and J lost 3; bases outside the gene matches: 7. Per germline, CDR1 SGHRS and CDR2 YFSETQ. CDR3 size: 15 residues. CDR3 DNA: TGCGCCAGCAGCAGACAGGACAGGGAGACAGATACGCAGTATTTT. Its protein product is CASSRQDRETDTQYF.

This clone was detected a few times. V is TRBV19 and J is TRBJ2-7, with D perhaps TRBD2 (7 bases). Germline V gene data show CDR1 as LNHDA and CDR2 as SQIVND (reference sequence). The V end was cut by 4 bases, the J end by 0 bases, with 25 bases between. CDR3 length: 19 amino acids. The CDR3 DNA reads as TGTGCCAGTAGTAGACGGCCGTCGGCGGGGGCCCCGAGCTCCTACGAGCAGTACTTC. Amino acid sequence: CASSRRPSAGAPSSYEQYF. Filled out from reference TRBV19 and TRBJ2-7, the complete variable domain reads DGGITQSPKYLFRKEGQNVTLSCEQNLNHDAMYWYRQDPGQGLRLIYYSQIVNDFQKGDIAEGYSVSREKKESFPLTVTSAQKNPTAFYLCASSRRPSAGAPSSYEQYFGPGTRLTVT.

This sequence joins TRBV29-1 and TRBJ2-3, with D possibly called TRBD1 or TRBD2 (6 bases each). Trimming stripped 4 bases from V and 1 base from J, with 12 bases between. Germline V gene data show CDR1 as SQVTM and CDR2 as ANQGSEA. The CDR3 covers 14 residues. The CDR3 DNA is TGCAGCGTTGGCGGGACATACGGCACAGATACGCAGTATTTT. This translates into CSVGGTYGTDTQYF.

The chain carries TRBV29-1 and TRBJ2-6; 8 bases fit TRBD1. V was clipped by 4 bases and J by 1 base; unmatched bases: 3. From germline, CDR1 is SQVTM and CDR2 ANQGSEA. This CDR3 has 15 amino acids. CDR3 nucleotides: TGCAGCGTTGGGACAGGGCAATCTGGGGCCAACGTCCTGACTTTC. It yields the protein CSVGTGQSGANVLTF. The full variable domain, with the rest looked up from reference TRBV29-1 and TRBJ2-6, is SAVISQKPSRDICQRGTSLTIQCQVDSQVTMMFWYRQQPGQSLTLIATANQGSEATYESGFVIDKFPISRPNLTFSTLTVSNMSPEDSSIYLCSVGTGQSGANVLTFGAGSRLTVL.

J is TRBJ2-7 and V is TRBV7-3, with TRBD2 identical over 7 bases. CDR1 is SGHTA and CDR2 is FQGTGA in the germline V gene. The CDR3 runs 15 residues. V lost 5 bases to trimming and J lost 6 bases; unmatched junction nucleotides: 13. As DNA, the CDR3 is TGTGCCAGCAGCCCCCAGGCGGGAGAAACTTCCGAGCAGTACTTC. Protein product: CASSPQAGETSEQYF. The whole variable domain, remainder taken from reference TRBV7-3 and TRBJ2-7, is GAGVSQTPSNKVTEKGKYVELRCDPISGHTALYWYRQSLGQGPEFLIYFQGTGAADDSGLPNDRFFAVRPEGSVSTLKIQRTERGDSAVYLCASSPQAGETSEQYFGPGTRLTVT.

This chain connects TRBV2 to TRBJ1-4; unclear D gene. The CDR3 loop spans 15 amino acids. Germline loops: CDR1 SNHLY, CDR2 FYNNEI. V was shortened by 5 bases and J by 3 bases, with 13 bases between the two germline ends. The CDR3 loop is CASSQIAGSNEKLFF. The CDR3, as DNA: TGTGCCAGCAGTCAGATAGCTGGGTCTAATGAAAAACTGTTTTTT.

There are a few counts of this clone. The chain joins TRBV29-1 to TRBJ1-1; 8 nucleotides align to TRBD1. The CDR3 covers 15 residues. The germline CDR1 and CDR2 sequences are SQVTM and ANQGSEA. The ends lost 3 bases at V and 1 base at J; junction bases unmatched: 7. CDR3: CSVDRGLTPNTEAFF. The CDR3, as DNA: TGCAGCGTTGACAGGGGGCTCACCCCGAACACTGAAGCTTTCTTT.

V and J are TRBV12-5 and TRBJ2-3; D is unclear. This CDR3 is 14 amino acids long. Looked up from germline, CDR1 is LGHNT and CDR2 is FRNRAP. Trimming took off 1 base at V and 0 bases at J, with 5 bases between the two ends. CDR3 protein: CASGLDLSTDTQYF. In DNA form, the CDR3 reads TGTGCTAGTGGTTTGGATCTCAGCACAGATACGCAGTATTTT.

V usage is TRBV6-1 and J usage is TRBJ2-1; D possibly uses TRBD1 or TRBD2 (5 bases each). V lost 3 bases, J lost 4 bases, and 10 bases lay in between. Germline V CDR1 and CDR2: MNHNS, SASEGT. This CDR3 has 14 amino acids. The CDR3 protein is CASSDPGGYNEQFF. CDR3 bases: TGTGCCAGCAGTGATCCTGGGGGTTACAATGAGCAGTTCTTC.

The rearrangement uses TRBV6-6 and TRBJ1-5; D uncertain. This CDR3 is built from 16 residues. Germline V gives CDR1 MNHNY, CDR2 SVGAGI (reference sequence). Deletions cut 6 bases from V and 4 bases from J, with 19 bases between. The CDR3 spells CASSLRALRGNQPQHF. The CDR3 coding sequence is TGTGCCAGCAGCCTTAGAGCTCTAAGAGGGAATCAGCCCCAGCATTTT.

This chain uses TRBV2 with TRBJ1-5; 11 bases fit TRBD1. There are 16 residues in the CDR3. Germline V gene sequence: CDR1 SNHLY, CDR2 FYNNEI. V lost 6 bases to trimming and J lost 4 bases; unmatched junction nucleotides: 8. DNA of the CDR3: TGTGCCAGCAGGATGCACGGGACAGGGGGTAATCAGCCCCAGCATTTT. It yields the protein CASRMHGTGGNQPQHF.

The chain joins TRBV5-1 to TRBJ2-6, with 12 bases that match TRBD1. The CDR3 consists of 18 residues. Per germline, CDR1 SGHRS and CDR2 YFSETQ. V was pared by 3 bases and J by 2 bases, with 6 bases of the junction left unmatched. The CDR3 loop is CASSSSGTGGAGANVLTF. The CDR3 bases are TGCGCCAGCAGCTCCTCCGGGACAGGGGGCGCTGGGGCCAACGTCCTGACTTTC.